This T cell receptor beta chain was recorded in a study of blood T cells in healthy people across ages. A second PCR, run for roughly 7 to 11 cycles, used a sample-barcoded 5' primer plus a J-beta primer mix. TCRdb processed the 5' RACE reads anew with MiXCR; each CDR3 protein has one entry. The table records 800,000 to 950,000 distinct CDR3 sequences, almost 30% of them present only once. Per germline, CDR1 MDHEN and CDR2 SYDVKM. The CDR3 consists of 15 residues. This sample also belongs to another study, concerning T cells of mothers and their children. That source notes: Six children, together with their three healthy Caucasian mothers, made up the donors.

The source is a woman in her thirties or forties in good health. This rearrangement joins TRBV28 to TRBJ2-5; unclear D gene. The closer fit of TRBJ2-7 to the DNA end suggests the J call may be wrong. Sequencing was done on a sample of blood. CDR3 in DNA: TGTGCCAGCAGTTTAGCTGTAGTCCCGAGTTACGAGCAGTACTTC. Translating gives CASSLAVVPSYEQYF.